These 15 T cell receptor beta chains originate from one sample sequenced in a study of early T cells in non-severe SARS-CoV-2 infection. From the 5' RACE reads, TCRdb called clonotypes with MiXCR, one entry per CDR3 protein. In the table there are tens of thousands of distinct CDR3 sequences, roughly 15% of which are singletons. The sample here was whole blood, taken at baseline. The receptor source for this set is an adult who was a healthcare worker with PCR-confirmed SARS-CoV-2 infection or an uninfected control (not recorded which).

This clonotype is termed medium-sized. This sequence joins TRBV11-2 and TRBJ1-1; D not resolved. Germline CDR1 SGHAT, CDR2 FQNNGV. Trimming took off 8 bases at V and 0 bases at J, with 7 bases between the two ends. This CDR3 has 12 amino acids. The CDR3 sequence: CASGRMNTEAFF. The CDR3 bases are TGTGCCAGCGGCAGAATGAACACTGAAGCTTTCTTT.

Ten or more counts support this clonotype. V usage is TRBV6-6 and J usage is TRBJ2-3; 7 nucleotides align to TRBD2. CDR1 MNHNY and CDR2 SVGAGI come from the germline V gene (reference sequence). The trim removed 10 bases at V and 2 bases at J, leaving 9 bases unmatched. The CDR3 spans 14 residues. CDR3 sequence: CATVYGGSTDTQYF. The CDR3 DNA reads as TGTGCCACCGTTTACGGGGGGTCCACAGATACGCAGTATTTT.

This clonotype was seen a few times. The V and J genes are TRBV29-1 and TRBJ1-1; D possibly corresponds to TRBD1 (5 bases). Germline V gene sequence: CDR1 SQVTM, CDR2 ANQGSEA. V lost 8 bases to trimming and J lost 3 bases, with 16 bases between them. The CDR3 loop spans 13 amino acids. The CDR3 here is CSLRRGMDTEAFF. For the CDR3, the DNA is TGCAGCCTTCGTAGGGGAATGGACACTGAAGCTTTCTTT.

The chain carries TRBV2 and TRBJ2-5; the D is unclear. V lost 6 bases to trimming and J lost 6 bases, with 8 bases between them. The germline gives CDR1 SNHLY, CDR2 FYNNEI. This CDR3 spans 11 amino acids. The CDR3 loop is CASRTGQTQYF. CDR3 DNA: TGTGCCAGCAGGACGGGCCAGACCCAGTACTTC.

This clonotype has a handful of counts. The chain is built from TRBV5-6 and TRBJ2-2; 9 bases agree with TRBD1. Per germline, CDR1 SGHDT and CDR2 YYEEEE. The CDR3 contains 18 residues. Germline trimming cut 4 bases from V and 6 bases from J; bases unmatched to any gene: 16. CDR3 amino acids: CASSVPGQGILGAGELFF. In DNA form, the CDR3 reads TGTGCCAGCAGCGTACCCGGACAGGGGATCTTAGGGGCCGGGGAGCTGTTTTTT.

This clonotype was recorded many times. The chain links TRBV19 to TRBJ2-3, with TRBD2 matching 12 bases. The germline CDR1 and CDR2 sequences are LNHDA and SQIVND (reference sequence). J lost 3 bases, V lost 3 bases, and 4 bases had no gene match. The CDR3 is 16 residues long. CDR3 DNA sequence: TGTGCCAGTAGTATGACTAGCGGGAGACCGACAGATACGCAGTATTTT. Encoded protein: CASSMTSGRPTDTQYF.

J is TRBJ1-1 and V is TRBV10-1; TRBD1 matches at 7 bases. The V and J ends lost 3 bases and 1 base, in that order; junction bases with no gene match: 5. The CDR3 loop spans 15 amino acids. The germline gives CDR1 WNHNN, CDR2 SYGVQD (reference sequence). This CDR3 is CASSDPGTANTEAFF. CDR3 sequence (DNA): TGCGCCAGCAGTGACCCCGGGACAGCGAACACTGAAGCTTTCTTT.

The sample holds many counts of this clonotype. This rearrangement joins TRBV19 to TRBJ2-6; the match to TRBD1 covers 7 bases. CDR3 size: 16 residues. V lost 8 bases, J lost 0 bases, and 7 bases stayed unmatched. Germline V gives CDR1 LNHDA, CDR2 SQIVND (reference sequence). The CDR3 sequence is CASGTDKFSGANVLTF. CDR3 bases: TGTGCCAGTGGGACAGATAAATTCTCTGGGGCCAACGTCCTGACTTTC.

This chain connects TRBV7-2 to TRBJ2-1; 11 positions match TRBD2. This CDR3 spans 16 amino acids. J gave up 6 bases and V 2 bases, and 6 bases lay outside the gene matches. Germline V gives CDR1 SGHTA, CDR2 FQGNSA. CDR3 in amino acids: CASSLLGLAGANEQFF. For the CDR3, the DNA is TGTGCCAGCAGCTTACTAGGACTAGCGGGTGCCAATGAGCAGTTCTTC.

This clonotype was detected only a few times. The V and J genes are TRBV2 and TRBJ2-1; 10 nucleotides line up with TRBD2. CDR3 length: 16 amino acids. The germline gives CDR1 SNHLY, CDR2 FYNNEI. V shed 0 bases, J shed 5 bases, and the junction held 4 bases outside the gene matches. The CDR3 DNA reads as TGTGCCAGCAGTGAAGCAGGACTAGCGGATGACAATGAGCAGTTCTTC. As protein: CASSEAGLADDNEQFF.

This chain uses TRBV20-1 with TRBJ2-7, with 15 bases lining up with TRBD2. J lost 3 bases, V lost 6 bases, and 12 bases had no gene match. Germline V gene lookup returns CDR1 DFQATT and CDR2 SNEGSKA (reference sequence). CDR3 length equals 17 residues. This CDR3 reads CSASPGGLAGGIYEQYF. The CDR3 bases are TGCAGTGCATCCCCTGGGGGACTAGCGGGAGGAATCTACGAGCAGTACTTC.

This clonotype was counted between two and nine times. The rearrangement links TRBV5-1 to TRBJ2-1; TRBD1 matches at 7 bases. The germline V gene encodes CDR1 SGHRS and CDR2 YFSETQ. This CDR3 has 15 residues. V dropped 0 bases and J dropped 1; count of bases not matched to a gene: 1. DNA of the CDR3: TGCGCCAGCAGCTTGGAGGGGGCATCCTACAATGAGCAGTTCTTC. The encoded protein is CASSLEGASYNEQFF.

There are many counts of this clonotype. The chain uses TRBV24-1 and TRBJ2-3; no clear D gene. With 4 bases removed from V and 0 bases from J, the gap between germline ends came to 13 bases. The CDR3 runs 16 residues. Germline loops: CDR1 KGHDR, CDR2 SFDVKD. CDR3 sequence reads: CATSEPPASSTDTQYF. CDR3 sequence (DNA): TGTGCCACCAGTGAGCCGCCCGCCTCTAGCACAGATACGCAGTATTTT.

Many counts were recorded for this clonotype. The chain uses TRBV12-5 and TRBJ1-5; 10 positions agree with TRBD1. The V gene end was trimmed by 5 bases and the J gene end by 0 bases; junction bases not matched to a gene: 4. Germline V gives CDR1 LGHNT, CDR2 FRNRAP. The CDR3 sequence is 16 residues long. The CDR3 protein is CASGPGQGDSNQPQHF. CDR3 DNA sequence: TGTGCTAGTGGTCCAGGACAGGGGGATAGCAATCAGCCCCAGCATTTT.

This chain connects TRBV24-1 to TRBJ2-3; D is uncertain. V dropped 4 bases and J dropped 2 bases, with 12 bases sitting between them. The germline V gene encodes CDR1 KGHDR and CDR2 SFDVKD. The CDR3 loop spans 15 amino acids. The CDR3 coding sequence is TGTGCCACCAGTGACCACGTACTAAACACAGATACGCAGTATTTT. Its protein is CATSDHVLNTDTQYF.